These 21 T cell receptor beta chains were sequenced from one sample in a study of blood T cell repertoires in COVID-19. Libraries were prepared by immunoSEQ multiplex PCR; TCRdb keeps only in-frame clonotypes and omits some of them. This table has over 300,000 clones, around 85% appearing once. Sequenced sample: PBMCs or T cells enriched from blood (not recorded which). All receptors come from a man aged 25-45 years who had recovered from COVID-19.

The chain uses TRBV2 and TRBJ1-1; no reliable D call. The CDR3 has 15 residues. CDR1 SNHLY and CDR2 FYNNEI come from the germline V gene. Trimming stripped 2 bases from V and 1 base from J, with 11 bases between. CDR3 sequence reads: CASSEREGGNTEAFF. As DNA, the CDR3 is TGTGCCAGCAGTGAAAGGGAGGGTGGGAACACTGAAGCTTTCTTT.

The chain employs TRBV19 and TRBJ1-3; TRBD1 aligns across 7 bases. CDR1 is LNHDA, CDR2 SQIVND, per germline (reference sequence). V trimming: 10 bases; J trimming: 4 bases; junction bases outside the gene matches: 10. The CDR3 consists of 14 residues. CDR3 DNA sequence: TGTGCCACAGCGACAGGGACGGGAGGAAACACCATATATTTT. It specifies CATATGTGGNTIYF. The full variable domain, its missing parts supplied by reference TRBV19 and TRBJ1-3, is DGGITQSPKYLFRKEGQNVTLSCEQNLNHDAMYWYRQDPGQGLRLIYYSQIVNDFQKGDIAEGYSVSREKKESFPLTVTSAQKNPTAFYLCATATGTGGNTIYFGEGSWLTVV.

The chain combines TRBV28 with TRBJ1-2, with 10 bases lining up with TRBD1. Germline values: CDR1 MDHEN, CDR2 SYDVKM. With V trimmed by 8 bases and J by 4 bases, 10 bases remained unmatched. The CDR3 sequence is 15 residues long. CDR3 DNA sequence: TGTGCCAGCGGGTCCGGGACAGGGGTCCTCTATGGCTACACCTTC. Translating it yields CASGSGTGVLYGYTF.

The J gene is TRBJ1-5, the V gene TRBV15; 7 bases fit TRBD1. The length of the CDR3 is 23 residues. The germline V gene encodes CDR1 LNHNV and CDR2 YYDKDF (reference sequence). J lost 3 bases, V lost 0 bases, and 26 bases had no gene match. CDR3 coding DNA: TGTGCCACCAGCAGAGATGGGCGCCCCCTGACAGGGAACGGAGGGGGCGACAATCAGCCCCAGCATTTT. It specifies CATSRDGRPLTGNGGGDNQPQHF.

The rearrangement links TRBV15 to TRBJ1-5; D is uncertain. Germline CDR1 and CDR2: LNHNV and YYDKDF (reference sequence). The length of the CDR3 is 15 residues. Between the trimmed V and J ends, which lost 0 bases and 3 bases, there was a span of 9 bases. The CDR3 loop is CATSRDRGFNQPQHF. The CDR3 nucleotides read TGTGCCACCAGCAGAGATCGAGGGTTCAATCAGCCCCAGCATTTT.

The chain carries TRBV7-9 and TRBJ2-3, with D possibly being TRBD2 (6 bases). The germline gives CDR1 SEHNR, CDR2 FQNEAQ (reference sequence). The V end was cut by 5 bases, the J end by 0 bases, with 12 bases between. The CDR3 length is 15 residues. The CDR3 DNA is TGTGCCAGCAGCCCTACCGGGACTAGCACAGATACGCAGTATTTT. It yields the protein CASSPTGTSTDTQYF.

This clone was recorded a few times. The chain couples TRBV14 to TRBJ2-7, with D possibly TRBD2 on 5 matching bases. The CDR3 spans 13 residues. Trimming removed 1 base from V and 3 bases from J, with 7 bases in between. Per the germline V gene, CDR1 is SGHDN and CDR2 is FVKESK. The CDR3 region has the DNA TGTGCCAGCAGCCAAGTAAGCGGCTACGAGCAGTACTTC. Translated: CASSQVSGYEQYF.

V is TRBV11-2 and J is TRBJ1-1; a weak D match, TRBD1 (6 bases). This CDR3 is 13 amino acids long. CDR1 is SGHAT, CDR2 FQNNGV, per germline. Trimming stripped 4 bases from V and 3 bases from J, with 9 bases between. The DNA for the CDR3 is TGTGCCAGCAGCTCGGCAGGGGACACTGAAGCTTTCTTT. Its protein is CASSSAGDTEAFF.

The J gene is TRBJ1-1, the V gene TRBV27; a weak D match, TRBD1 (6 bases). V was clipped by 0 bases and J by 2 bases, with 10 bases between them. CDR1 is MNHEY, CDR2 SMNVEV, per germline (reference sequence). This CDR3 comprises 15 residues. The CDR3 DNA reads TGTGCCAGCAGTTTATCGGCGGGGGGCAACACTGAAGCTTTCTTT. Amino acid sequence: CASSLSAGGNTEAFF.

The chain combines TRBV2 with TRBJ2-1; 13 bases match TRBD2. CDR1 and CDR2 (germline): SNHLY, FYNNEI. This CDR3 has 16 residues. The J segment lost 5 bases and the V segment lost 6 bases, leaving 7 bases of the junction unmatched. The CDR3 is CASRPTSGGYHNEQFF. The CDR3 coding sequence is TGTGCCAGCAGGCCGACTAGCGGGGGGTACCACAATGAGCAGTTCTTC.

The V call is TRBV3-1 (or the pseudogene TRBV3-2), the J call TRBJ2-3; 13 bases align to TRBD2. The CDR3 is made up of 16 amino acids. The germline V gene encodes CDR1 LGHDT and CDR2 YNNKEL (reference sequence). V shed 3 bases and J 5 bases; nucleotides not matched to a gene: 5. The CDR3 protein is CASSHLLAGGQDTQYF. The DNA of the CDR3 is TGTGCCAGCAGCCACCTACTAGCGGGGGGGCAAGATACGCAGTATTTT.

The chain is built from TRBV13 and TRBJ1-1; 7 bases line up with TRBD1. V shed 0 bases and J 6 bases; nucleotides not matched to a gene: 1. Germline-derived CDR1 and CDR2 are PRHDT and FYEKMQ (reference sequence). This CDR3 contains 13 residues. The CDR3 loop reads CASSLGTGSEAFF. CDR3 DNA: TGTGCCAGCAGCTTAGGGACAGGGTCTGAAGCTTTCTTT. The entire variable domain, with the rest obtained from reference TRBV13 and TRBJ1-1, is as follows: AAGVIQSPRHLIKEKRETATLKCYPIPRHDTVYWYQQGPGQDPQFLISFYEKMQSDKGSIPDRFSAQQFSDYHSELNMSSLELGDSALYFCASSLGTGSEAFFGQGTRLTVV.

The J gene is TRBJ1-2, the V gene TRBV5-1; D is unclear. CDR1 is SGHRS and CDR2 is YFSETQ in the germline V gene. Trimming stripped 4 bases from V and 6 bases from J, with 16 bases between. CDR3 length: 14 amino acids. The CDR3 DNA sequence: TGCGCCAGCAGCGCGGTCCAAAACTCGAATGGCTACACCTTC. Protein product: CASSAVQNSNGYTF.

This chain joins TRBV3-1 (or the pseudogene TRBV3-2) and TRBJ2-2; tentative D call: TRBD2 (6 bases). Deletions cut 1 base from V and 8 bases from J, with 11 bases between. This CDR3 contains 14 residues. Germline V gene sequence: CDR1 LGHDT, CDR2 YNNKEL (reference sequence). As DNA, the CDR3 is TGTGCCAGCAGCCAAGGGAGGGGCCTAGGGGAGCTGTTTTTT. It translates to CASSQGRGLGELFF.

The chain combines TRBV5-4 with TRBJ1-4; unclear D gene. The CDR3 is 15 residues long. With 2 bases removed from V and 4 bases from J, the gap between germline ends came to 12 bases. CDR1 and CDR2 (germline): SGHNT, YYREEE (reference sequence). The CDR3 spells CASSFWSTGNEKLFF. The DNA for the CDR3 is TGTGCCAGCAGCTTTTGGTCGACTGGTAATGAAAAACTGTTTTTT.

CDR3 in DNA: TGTGCCAGCAGTGCGGGGGTTGGGACTGGCTACACCTTC. It codes for CASSAGVGTGYTF. The chain is built from TRBV6-4 and TRBJ1-2; tentative D call: TRBD1 (5 bases). The CDR3 totals 13 residues. Germline V CDR1 and CDR2: MRHNA, SNTAGT. V was pared by 4 bases and J by 7 bases, with 13 bases between.

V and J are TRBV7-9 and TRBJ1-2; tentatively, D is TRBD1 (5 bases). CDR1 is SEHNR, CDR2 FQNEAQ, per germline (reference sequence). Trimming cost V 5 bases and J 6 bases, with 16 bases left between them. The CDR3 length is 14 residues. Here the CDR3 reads CASSQDRGRDGYTF. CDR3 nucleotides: TGTGCCAGCAGCCAGGACCGGGGGAGGGATGGCTACACCTTC.

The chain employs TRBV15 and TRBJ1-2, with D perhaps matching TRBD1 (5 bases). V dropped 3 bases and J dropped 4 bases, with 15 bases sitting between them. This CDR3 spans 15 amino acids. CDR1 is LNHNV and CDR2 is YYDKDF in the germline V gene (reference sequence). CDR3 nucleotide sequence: TGTGCCACCAGCAGGGGGACTACAGTGACCTATGGCTACACCTTC. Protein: CATSRGTTVTYGYTF.

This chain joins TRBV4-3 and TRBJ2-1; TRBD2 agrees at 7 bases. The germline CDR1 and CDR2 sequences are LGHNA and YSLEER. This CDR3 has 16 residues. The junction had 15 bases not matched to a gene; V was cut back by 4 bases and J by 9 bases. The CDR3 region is CASSPHAGLKLGEQFF. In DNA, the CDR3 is TGCGCCAGCAGCCCCCATGCGGGACTAAAATTGGGTGAGCAGTTCTTC.

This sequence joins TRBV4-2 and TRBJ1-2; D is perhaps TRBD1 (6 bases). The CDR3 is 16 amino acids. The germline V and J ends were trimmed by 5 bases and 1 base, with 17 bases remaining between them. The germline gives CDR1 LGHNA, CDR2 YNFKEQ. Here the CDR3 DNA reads TGTGCCAGCAGCTCTCAGGCAGGGGCCTATAACTATGGCTACACCTTC. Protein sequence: CASSSQAGAYNYGYTF.

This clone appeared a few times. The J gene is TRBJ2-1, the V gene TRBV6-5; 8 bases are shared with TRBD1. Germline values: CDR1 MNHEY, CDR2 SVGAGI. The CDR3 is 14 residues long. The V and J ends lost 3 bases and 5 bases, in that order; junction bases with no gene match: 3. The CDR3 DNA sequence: TGTGCCAGCAGTTATCGGGACAGGAACAATGAGCAGTTCTTC. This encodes CASSYRDRNNEQFF.